The rows below give T cell receptor beta chains drawn from one sample of a study of cytomegalovirus exposure and HLA in healthy donors. Clones were sequenced by immunoSEQ multiplex PCR, and TCRdb holds only the in-frame ones, with some missing. Here the sample spans about 100,000 clones, roughly four fifths being singletons. Sequencing was carried out using PBMCs. The receptors derive from a man in his forties or fifties in good health and CMV-seropositive. The CDR3 runs from the conserved cysteine through the conserved F or W. The D gene is left open where the match is weak. Clone sizes are given selectively: once, few, many, or a class where the clone is expanded.

D gene | J gene | clone size | V gene | CDR3 protein
TRBD2 | TRBJ2-3 | - | TRBV11-2 | CASSLGVLAGGLTDTQYF
TRBD1 | TRBJ1-2 | - | TRBV19 | CASNTGQPLYGYTF
TRBD1 | - | - | TRBV6-1 | CASSEVVGQGPYEQYF
- | TRBJ1-1 | - | TRBV6-5 | CASLGSGKTEAFF
TRBD2 | TRBJ2-5 | - | TRBV7-2 | CASSLGWRGGEETQYF
- | TRBJ2-6 | few | TRBV7-6 | CASSLLTGEKSGANVLTF
TRBD2 | TRBJ2-7 | - | TRBV5-1 | CASSPLAGGFHEQYF
TRBD1 | TRBJ1-1 | once | TRBV19 | CASSRQGENTEAFF
- | TRBJ2-1 | - | TRBV5-1 | CASSLGAPNEQFF
TRBD1 | TRBJ1-2 | - | TRBV11-2 | CASSSRGRGGYTF
- | TRBJ1-3 | - | TRBV7-2 | CASSLAHSGNTIYF
- | TRBJ1-5 | few | TRBV4-1 | CASSQVVNSPSNQPQHF
- | TRBJ1-5 | - | TRBV19 | CASRTRADSNQPQHF
TRBD2 | TRBJ2-1 | - | TRBV7-9 | CASSLGEIAGGTYNEQFF
- | TRBJ2-4 | - | TRBV18 | CASSPRVAKNIQYF
TRBD1 | TRBJ2-3 | - | TRBV11-3 | CASSSGQGRGTDTQYF
TRBD1 | TRBJ2-6 | - | TRBV6-6 | CASSMDRGGANVLTF
TRBD1 | TRBJ1-6 | - | TRBV19 | CATSGGGNSPLHF
TRBD2 | TRBJ2-1 | - | TRBV6-1 | CASSEAPSGGTLNEQFF
- | TRBJ1-5 | - | TRBV28 | CASSQGMGQPQHF
TRBD2 | TRBJ2-7 | - | TRBV7-9 | CASSSTSGKNSYEQYF
- | TRBJ2-7 | - | TRBV5-1 | CASSFGGSYEQYF
- | TRBJ2-1 | - | TRBV7-7 | CASSPSVYNEQFF
TRBD1 | TRBJ1-1 | once | TRBV5-5 | CASSLEGALRGTEAFF
TRBD1 | TRBJ1-2 | - | TRBV5-1 | CASSIGTGQFYGYTF
TRBD2 | TRBJ2-3 | - | TRBV11-2 | CASSPTIAGLILTDTQYF
- | TRBJ1-2 | few | TRBV28 | CASSLSTGFYGYTF
- | TRBJ1-5 | - | TRBV28 | CASRTPGNNQPQHF
- | TRBJ1-4 | few | TRBV18 | CASSQTPTATNEKLFF
- | TRBJ2-7 | few | TRBV4-1 | CASSQDRSTPGIYEQYF
TRBD2 | TRBJ2-1 | - | TRBV9 | CASSVSGGSSYNEQFF
TRBD2 | TRBJ2-2 | - | TRBV6-6 | CASSLAGGATGELFF
TRBD1 | TRBJ2-7 | - | TRBV2 | CASGTEAHEQYF
- | TRBJ1-5 | - | TRBV19 | CASSTQVGLGNQPQHF
TRBD2 | TRBJ2-5 | - | TRBV5-4 | CASSQRLAGGVTQYF
TRBD1 | TRBJ1-1 | - | TRBV7-8 | CASSFDRVEAFF
TRBD1 | TRBJ1-2 | - | TRBV6-1 | CASTADREGYGYTF
- | TRBJ2-5 | - | TRBV19 | CASSSTREGETQYF
TRBD2 | TRBJ2-2 | - | TRBV5-4 | CASSPGLAGTGELFF
- | TRBJ2-5 | - | TRBV6-4 | CASSAGMKETQYF
- | TRBJ2-7 | once | TRBV18 | CASSPTPPTSGADEQYF
- | TRBJ1-1 | - | TRBV6-5 | CASSYSSSREPTEAFF
TRBD1 | TRBJ1-6 | once | TRBV5-1 | CASRFTRGYGSPLHF
TRBD2 | TRBJ2-7 | once | TRBV2 | CASSEFPGTSGRYEQYF
- | TRBJ1-2 | - | TRBV30 | CAWTIGQTLYYGYTF
- | TRBJ2-5 | - | TRBV19 | CASSQGTQETQYF
TRBD2 | - | - | TRBV27 | CASSSPGGRVSYEQYF
TRBD2 | TRBJ2-1 | - | TRBV6-4 | CASSDPPGASGRRGEQFF
- | TRBJ2-7 | - | TRBV29-1 | CSVATVYYEQYF
- | TRBJ2-1 | - | TRBV6-5 | CASRLPQYNEQFF